The 19 T cell receptor beta chains in this list originate from one sample, sequenced in a study of blood T cell repertoires in COVID-19 (dated by TCRdb to the early 2020s). The library was made by the immunoSEQ multiplex PCR assay. TCRdb's version of the immuneACCESS table is confined to in-frame rearrangements and falls short of the full clone set. An unresolved V gene accounts for under half of the shortfall where checked; the remainder is of unknown origin. The sample table records 250,000 to 300,000 clones; nearly 90% of these occur just once. The ten largest make up approximately 2.1% of the sample. Sequencing used peripheral blood. The receptors come from an older woman with COVID-19, enrolled during active disease.

This chain connects TRBV7-9 to TRBJ1-6; 10 bases are shared with TRBD1. CDR1 SEHNR and CDR2 FQNEAQ come from the germline V gene (reference sequence). This CDR3 has 18 amino acids. J was trimmed by 10 bases and V by 5 bases; bases with no gene match: 17. The CDR3 DNA is TGTGCCAGCAGCCCCAACAGTGGGGGACAGGGGATTTACTCACCCCTCCACTTT. As protein: CASSPNSGGQGIYSPLHF. The full variable domain, its missing parts supplied by reference TRBV7-9 and TRBJ1-6, is DTGVSQNPRHKITKRGQNVTFRCDPISEHNRLYWYRQTLGQGPEFLTYFQNEAQLEKSRLLSDRFSAERPKGSFSTLEIQRTEQGDSAMYLCASSPNSGGQGIYSPLHFGNGTRLTVT.

The chain uses TRBV4-2 and TRBJ1-2, with 8 bases lining up with TRBD1. There are 16 residues in the CDR3. Losses at the gene ends were 4 bases for V and 4 bases for J; bases not matched to a gene: 11. The V gene's germline CDR1 is LGHNA and CDR2 YNFKEQ. CDR3 in amino acids: CASSRKTGGVLYGYTF. CDR3 coding DNA: TGTGCCAGCAGCCGGAAAACAGGGGGGGTACTCTATGGCTACACCTTC.

The chain is built from TRBV20-1 and TRBJ2-1; D not certain. CDR3 length: 10 amino acids. Trimming removed 3 bases at V and 12 bases at J, with 9 bases between. Germline V lookup: CDR1 DFQATT, CDR2 SNEGSKA (reference sequence). The DNA of the CDR3 is TGCAGTGCTAGGCTGAGCTCGCAGTTCTTC. Residues: CSARLSSQFF.

CDR3 sequence (DNA): TGTGCCAGCAGCGACCTCCGTACAGGCCCGGGACAGGGGGTTCCCCAGCATTTT. Translated: CASSDLRTGPGQGVPQHF. The V gene is TRBV21-1, the J gene TRBJ1-5; TRBD1 is the table's D call and was not checked against the DNA. TRBV21-1 is a known pseudogene. The CDR3 length is 18 residues.

J is TRBJ2-2 and V is TRBV5-6; 10 bases are shared with TRBD1. Trimming took 4 bases from V and 5 from J; bases not matched to a gene: 8. Germline values: CDR1 SGHDT, CDR2 YYEEEE. The CDR3 sequence is 16 residues long. CDR3 DNA: TGTGCCAGCAGCGGCCGGGACAGGGGTAGAACCGGGGAGCTGTTTTTT. Residues: CASSGRDRGRTGELFF.

This chain joins TRBV6-4 and TRBJ2-1; 8 positions match TRBD1. Trimming took 6 bases from V and 5 from J; bases not matched to a gene: 3. The germline CDR1 and CDR2 sequences are MRHNA and SNTAGT. The CDR3 runs to 13 residues. Written as DNA, the CDR3 is TGTGCCAGCAGACAGGGGGAAAACAATGAGCAGTTCTTC. Protein sequence: CASRQGENNEQFF.

V usage is TRBV5-6 and J usage is TRBJ2-1; 12 nucleotides match TRBD2. Germline values: CDR1 SGHDT, CDR2 YYEEEE. V lost 4 bases to trimming and J lost 3 bases; unmatched junction nucleotides: 2. The CDR3 length is 15 residues. CDR3: CASSVTSGGYNEQFF. The CDR3 bases are TGTGCCAGCAGCGTGACTAGCGGGGGCTACAATGAGCAGTTCTTC.

A single count supports this clone. V and J are TRBV5-4 and TRBJ1-1; a possible D gene is TRBD1 (5 bases). V dropped 7 bases and J dropped 4 bases, with 14 bases sitting between them. The CDR3 has 13 residues. The germline V gene has CDR1 SGHNT and CDR2 YYREEE (reference sequence). The CDR3 region is CASAKGFGTEAFF. CDR3 nucleotide sequence: TGTGCCAGCGCCAAGGGGTTTGGCACTGAAGCTTTCTTT. Variable domain in full (rest from reference TRBV5-4 and TRBJ1-1): ETGVTQSPTHLIKTRGQQVTLRCSSQSGHNTVSWYQQALGQGPQFIFQYYREEENGRGNFPPRFSGLQFPNYSSELNVNALELDDSALYLCASAKGFGTEAFFGQGTRLTVV.

This clone was recorded once. The chain is built from TRBV4-3 and TRBJ1-1; D uncertain. CDR3 length: 13 residues. Trimming took 0 bases from V and 4 from J, leaving 6 bases between them. Germline-derived CDR1 and CDR2 are LGHNA and YSLEER. The CDR3, as DNA: TGCGCCAGCAGCCAAGATGTCCTCACTGAAGCTTTCTTT. This gives the protein CASSQDVLTEAFF.

Only one count was recorded for this clone. The chain is built from TRBV7-2 and TRBJ1-1; TRBD1 might be the D (6 bases). Germline loops: CDR1 SGHTA, CDR2 FQGNSA. V gave up 4 bases and J gave up 6 bases, with 27 bases separating them. The CDR3 is made up of 18 amino acids. CDR3 in DNA: TGTGCCAGCAGCTCAACCCCAGCCGGCCCCTACAGGGAAGCTGAAGCTTTCTTT. Encoded protein: CASSSTPAGPYREAEAFF.

The chain combines TRBV7-2 with TRBJ1-1; 7 nucleotides match TRBD1. The CDR3 has 14 residues. Germline V gives CDR1 SGHTA, CDR2 FQGNSA. V shed 4 bases, J shed 2 bases, and the junction held 4 bases outside the gene matches. CDR3 DNA: TGTGCCAGCAGCTCCACAGGGGCCAACACTGAAGCTTTCTTT. Translation: CASSSTGANTEAFF.

The chain couples TRBV6-6 to TRBJ1-5, with D unresolved. This CDR3 spans 15 amino acids. Trimming pared 2 bases from V and 5 bases from J, leaving 13 bases between. CDR1 and CDR2 (germline): MNHNY, SVGAGI (reference sequence). The CDR3 here is CASSYLGRGDQPQHF. The CDR3 DNA reads TGTGCCAGCAGTTACCTCGGACGGGGAGATCAGCCCCAGCATTTT.

The chain couples TRBV7-2 to TRBJ1-5, with D possibly matching TRBD1 (6 bases). Germline assignment: CDR1 SGHTA and CDR2 FQGNSA. The CDR3 loop spans 15 amino acids. The ends were cut back, 6 bases at V and 4 bases at J, with 16 bases in the middle. The chain's CDR3 is CASSLSGTRNQPQHF. The CDR3, as DNA: TGTGCCAGCAGTCTTTCGGGGACAAGGAATCAGCCCCAGCATTTT.

The J gene is TRBJ2-3, the V gene TRBV30; TRBD1 might be the D (6 bases). Deletions cut 3 bases from V and 0 bases from J, with 13 bases between. The CDR3 is 15 residues long. Germline V lookup: CDR1 GTSNPN, CDR2 SVGIG (reference sequence). The CDR3 reads CAWSSGAPSTDTQYF. DNA of the CDR3: TGTGCCTGGAGCTCAGGGGCGCCTAGCACAGATACGCAGTATTTT. The whole variable domain, remainder taken from reference TRBV30 and TRBJ2-3, is SQTIHQWPATLVQPVGSPLSLECTVEGTSNPNLYWYRQAAGRGLQLLFYSVGIGQISSEVPQNLSASRPQDRQFILSSKKLLLSDSGFYLCAWSSGAPSTDTQYFGPGTRLTVL.

The chain joins TRBV7-9 to TRBJ1-2, with D possibly TRBD1 on 5 matching bases. The CDR3 sequence is 14 residues long. Trimming shortened V by 3 bases and J by 3 bases, and 11 bases separated the two germline ends. Germline CDR1 and CDR2: SEHNR and FQNEAQ (reference sequence). The CDR3 reads CASSFQQADYGYTF. CDR3 coding DNA: TGTGCCAGCAGCTTCCAACAGGCCGACTATGGCTACACCTTC.

This chain joins TRBV15 and TRBJ2-2; 15 positions match TRBD2. The CDR3 loop spans 19 amino acids. The junction had 13 bases not matched to a gene; V was cut back by 5 bases and J by 6 bases. Per the germline V gene, CDR1 is LNHNV and CDR2 is YYDKDF (reference sequence). CDR3 coding DNA: TGTGCCACCAGCCCCCTTGGGACTAGCGGGGGGAGAGCTGCCGGGGAGCTGTTTTTT. Protein: CATSPLGTSGGRAAGELFF.

Written as DNA, the CDR3 is TGTGCCAGCAGCTTCTCTTCGGTTGCGGGGGGTCTTGGGGATACGCAGTATTTT. Translating it yields CASSFSSVAGGLGDTQYF. The chain employs TRBV7-6 and TRBJ2-3; TRBD2 matches 8 bases. This CDR3 region has 18 residues. V was pared by 3 bases and J by 6 bases, with 17 bases of the junction left unmatched. From germline, CDR1 is SGHVS and CDR2 FNYEAQ. Combining the CDR3 with reference TRBV7-6 and TRBJ2-3 gives the whole variable domain GAGVSQSPRYKVTKRGQDVALRCDPISGHVSLYWYRQALGQGPEFLTYFNYEAQQDKSGLPNDRFSAERPEGSISTLTIQRTEQRDSAMYRCASSFSSVAGGLGDTQYFGPGTRLTVL.

The chain combines TRBV2 with TRBJ1-1, with 8 bases lining up with TRBD1. The CDR3 extends over 12 amino acids. V gave up 6 bases and J gave up 7 bases; unmatched junction bases: 4. Germline loops: CDR1 SNHLY, CDR2 FYNNEI. CDR3 region: CASRDGQGEAFF. CDR3 sequence (DNA): TGTGCCAGCAGGGACGGACAGGGTGAAGCTTTCTTT.

This chain connects TRBV3-1 (or the pseudogene TRBV3-2) to TRBJ1-6, with a tentative D call TRBD1 (5 bases). The CDR3 is 14 residues long. Germline V gives CDR1 LGHDT, CDR2 YNNKEL (reference sequence). Between the trimmed V and J ends, which lost 2 bases and 7 bases, there was a span of 9 bases. The CDR3 loop reads CASSQRAGNSPLHF. In DNA form, the CDR3 reads TGTGCCAGCAGCCAACGGGCAGGGAATTCACCCCTCCACTTT.